Sequencing of this TCR beta chain was carried out in a study of chemoradiotherapy in HPV16-positive cancers. As regards this clone: Its antigen is unknown.

Repeated repertoire sampling spanned the course of chemoradiotherapy. Study-level findings and limits: The functional HPV-specific definition rests on just a couple of HPV16-positive patients. Candidate HPV-specific clones and E7-related TCR motifs grew in tumor during treatment. HPV-responsive T-cell expansion during chemoradiotherapy was linked to improved recurrence-free survival in HPV16-positive patients.

Germline CDR1 and CDR2: LNHDA and SQIVND (reference sequence). The CDR3 covers 14 residues. Trimming cost V 5 bases and J 6 bases, with 13 bases left between them. The method was immunoSEQ multiplex PCR; TCRdb's version includes in-frame clones alone and lacks a portion of them. Altogether 30,000 to 35,000 clones are present, 80% to 90% being singletons, with the ten largest covering over 3%. Sequences were derived from blood, sampled from a patient who underwent chemoradiotherapy. This sequence joins TRBV19 and TRBJ2-2; perhaps TRBD1 as D (5 bases). This receptor was identified in a human donor with HPV-associated anogenital cancer. The CDR3 DNA reads TGTGCCAGTAGTCCCGCAGGGCTGGCCGGGGAGCTGTTTTTT. Encoded protein: CASSPAGLAGELFF.